This is a list of T cell receptor beta chains from one sample in a study of T-cell memory formation after mild COVID-19. TCRdb ran MiXCR on the 5' RACE reads and lists one entry per CDR3 protein. The table lists about half a million distinct CDR3 sequences, roughly 18% of them singletons. Sequenced sample: PBMCs or a T cell subset sorted from them (not recorded which). Every receptor here comes from an adult woman who had mild COVID-19 (a few samples of this study predate the infection). Cell type and time point are not known. CDR3s include the opening cysteine and the closing phenylalanine or tryptophan. A D gene is named only where the DNA matches it firmly. The listing skips clone size in some rows; elsewhere it reads once, few, many or a size class.

v_call,clone_size,d_call,j_call,cdr3_aa,cdr3_nt
TRBV30,few,-,TRBJ2-7,CAFQRVYEQYF,TGTGCCTTCCAAAGAGTCTACGAGCAGTACTTC
TRBV7-8,-,-,TRBJ2-6,CASSLRFGVFGTSYSGANVLTF,TGTGCCAGCAGCTTAAGATTTGGGGTGTTCGGGACTTCCTACTCTGGGGCCAACGTCCTGACTTTC
TRBV2,-,-,TRBJ2-2,CASSAPDTGELFF,TGTGCCAGCAGCGCCCCCGACACCGGGGAGCTGTTTTTT
TRBV20-1,many,-,TRBJ2-5,CSARLGTFLEETQYF,TGCAGTGCTAGACTAGGGACCTTCCTCGAAGAGACCCAGTACTTC
TRBV7-7,few,TRBD2,TRBJ2-3,CASSYGLAGDTQYF,TGTGCCAGCAGCTACGGACTAGCAGGGGATACGCAGTATTTT
TRBV4-3,-,-,TRBJ1-3,CASSQDRVGRSGNTIYF,TGCGCCAGCAGCCAAGATCGGGTCGGTCGCTCTGGAAACACCATATATTTT
TRBV7-3,many,-,TRBJ2-7,CASSSLGGVGNEQYF,TGTGCCAGCAGCTCCCTTGGCGGGGTGGGGAACGAGCAGTACTTC
TRBV6-5,few,TRBD1,TRBJ2-1,CASSLDRGLFNEQFF,TGTGCCAGCAGTCTCGACAGGGGGCTTTTCAATGAGCAGTTCTTC
TRBV10-3,few,TRBD1,TRBJ1-1,CAISGPGTGSGGTEAFF,TGTGCCATCAGTGGTCCCGGGACAGGGTCGGGGGGCACTGAAGCTTTCTTT
TRBV4-1,few,TRBD1,TRBJ1-2,CASSPLKGRDSYGYTF,TGCGCCAGCAGCCCCCTAAAGGGACGGGACAGCTATGGCTACACCTTC
TRBV3-1,-,-,TRBJ2-7,CASSRELSYEQYF,TGTGCCAGCAGCCGTGAACTCTCCTACGAGCAGTACTTC
TRBV7-2,few,TRBD1,TRBJ2-5,CASSFKTGAAPLQETQYF,TGTGCCAGCAGCTTTAAAACAGGGGCCGCTCCCCTACAAGAGACCCAGTACTTC
TRBV12-3/TRBV12-4,few,-,TRBJ2-1,CASNAGTNNEQFF,TGTGCCAGCAATGCCGGGACGAACAATGAGCAGTTCTTC
TRBV27,-,-,TRBJ2-3,CASSLFGGDTQYF,TGTGCCAGCAGTTTATTTGGGGGAGATACGCAGTATTTT
TRBV7-9,few,-,TRBJ2-1,CASSLMGINEQFF,TGTGCCAGCAGCTTAATGGGGATCAATGAGCAGTTCTTC
TRBV11-2,few,-,TRBJ1-1,CASSPRGGAGEAFF,TGTGCCAGCAGCCCTCGTGGAGGGGCCGGGGAAGCTTTCTTT
TRBV12-3/TRBV12-4,few,TRBD2,TRBJ2-1,CASSGTSGSPSSYNEQFF,TGTGCCAGCAGTGGGACTAGCGGGAGTCCGAGCTCCTACAATGAGCAGTTCTTC
TRBV12-3/TRBV12-4,-,-,TRBJ1-5,CASSLEGVGNQPQHF,TGTGCCAGCAGTTTAGAGGGGGTGGGCAATCAGCCCCAGCATTTT
TRBV6-2/TRBV6-3,few,-,TRBJ2-1,CASSPRPSGHEQFF,TGTGCCAGCAGTCCTCGGCCCTCCGGTCATGAGCAGTTCTTC
TRBV4-1,-,-,TRBJ2-5,CASSQTGWVGETQYF,TGCGCCAGCAGCCAGACAGGTTGGGTGGGAGAGACCCAGTACTTC
TRBV4-1,-,-,TRBJ2-5,CASSQDGGGPTLKTQYF,TGCGCCAGCAGCCAAGATGGTGGAGGCCCGACATTGAAGACCCAGTACTTC
TRBV7-2,-,-,TRBJ2-7,CASSLAPGNPYEQYF,TGTGCCAGCAGCTTAGCTCCAGGCAACCCCTACGAGCAGTACTTC
TRBV9,-,TRBD1,TRBJ1-2,CASSLSYKADRGGYTF,TGTGCCAGCAGCTTATCTTACAAGGCGGACAGGGGCGGCTACACCTTC
TRBV12-3/TRBV12-4,-,TRBD1,TRBJ1-5,CASSLAPRGRDQPQHF,TGTGCCAGCAGTTTAGCGCCCAGGGGGCGCGATCAGCCCCAGCATTTT
TRBV19,few,TRBD1,TRBJ2-7,CASSSAQGAGYEQYF,TGTGCCAGTAGTTCGGCGCAGGGGGCTGGCTACGAGCAGTACTTC
TRBV20-1,-,TRBD1,TRBJ2-3,CSAETYRGRVPDTQYF,TGCAGTGCTGAGACTTACAGGGGGCGCGTACCAGATACGCAGTATTTT
TRBV25-1,-,-,TRBJ1-1,CASRGHRITEAFF,TGTGCCAGCAGGGGGCATAGGATCACTGAAGCTTTCTTT
TRBV5-1,-,TRBD1,TRBJ2-1,CASSTTGQGIRDEQFF,TGCGCCAGCAGCACCACGGGACAGGGTATACGGGATGAGCAGTTCTTC
TRBV6-2/TRBV6-3,-,-,TRBJ2-1,CASSYSVPPEQFF,TGTGCCAGCAGTTATAGCGTCCCCCCAGAGCAGTTCTTC
TRBV21-1,-,-,TRBJ1-1,CASSSFPRGLENTEAFF,TGTGCCAGCAGCTCATTCCCGAGGGGGTTGGAGAACACTGAAGCTTTCTTT
TRBV12-3/TRBV12-4,-,-,TRBJ2-7,CASSPRQDYEQYF,TGTGCCAGCAGTCCCCGACAGGACTACGAGCAGTACTTC
TRBV12-3/TRBV12-4,-,-,TRBJ1-1,CATRRGNQNTEAFF,TGTGCCACTCGGCGCGGGAACCAGAACACTGAAGCTTTCTTT
TRBV4-1,few,TRBD2,TRBJ2-2,CASSQVGGGRALGRWELFF,TGCGCCAGCAGCCAAGTCGGCGGCGGGAGGGCGTTAGGGCGTTGGGAGCTGTTTTTT
TRBV6-1,many,-,TRBJ1-1,CASSLQRTEAFF,TGTGCCAGCAGTTTGCAGAGGACTGAAGCTTTCTTT
TRBV4-1,-,-,TRBJ2-3,CASSQDPSGSGSTDTQYF,TGCGCCAGCAGCCAAGATCCGTCGGGGTCGGGTAGCACAGATACGCAGTATTTT
TRBV6-2/TRBV6-3,-,TRBD2,TRBJ2-1,CASSSPGLVGHNEQFF,TGTGCCAGCAGCTCTCCGGGACTAGTGGGACACAATGAGCAGTTCTTC